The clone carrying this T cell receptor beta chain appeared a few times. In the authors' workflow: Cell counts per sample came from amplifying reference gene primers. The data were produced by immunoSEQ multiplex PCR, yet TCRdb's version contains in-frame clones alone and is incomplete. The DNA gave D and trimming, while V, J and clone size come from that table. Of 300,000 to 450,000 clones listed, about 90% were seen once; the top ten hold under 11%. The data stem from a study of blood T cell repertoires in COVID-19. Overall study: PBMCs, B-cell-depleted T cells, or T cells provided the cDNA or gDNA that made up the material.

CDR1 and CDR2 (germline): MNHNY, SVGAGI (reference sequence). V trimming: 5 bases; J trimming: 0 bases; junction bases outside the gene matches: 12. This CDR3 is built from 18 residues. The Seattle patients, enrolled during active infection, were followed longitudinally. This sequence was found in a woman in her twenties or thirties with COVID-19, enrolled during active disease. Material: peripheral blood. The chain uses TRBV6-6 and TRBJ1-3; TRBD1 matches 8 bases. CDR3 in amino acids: CASSHQSGGLSSGNTIYF. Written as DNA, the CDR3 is TGTGCCAGCAGTCACCAATCAGGGGGCCTTAGCTCTGGAAACACCATATATTTT.